These 19 T cell receptor beta chains were sequenced from one sample in a study of shared clonotypes between healthy human individuals. Naive CD8 cells lacked CD45RO, underwent positive selection for CCR7 and left out terminally differentiated effector memory CD45RA+ cells. Repertoires were generated with immunoSEQ multiplex PCR, while TCRdb's copy carries only in-frame clones and drops some. The table shows around 2,000,000 clones, with roughly 95% occurring only once. Sequenced material: naive CD8+ T cells sorted from blood. All receptors derive from a man younger than 35 in good health.

The chain has TRBV7-3 and TRBJ2-7; TRBD2 aligns across 9 bases. V trimming: 2 bases; J trimming: 6 bases; junction bases outside the gene matches: 8. The CDR3 spans 15 residues. The germline V gene has CDR1 SGHTA and CDR2 FQGTGA. The CDR3 spells CASSLAGGSTGEQYF. Here the CDR3 DNA reads TGTGCCAGCAGCTTAGCGGGGGGGTCGACCGGCGAGCAGTACTTC.

The V and J genes are TRBV30 and TRBJ1-1; TRBD1 is a possible D gene (6 bases). The germline CDR1 and CDR2 sequences are GTSNPN and SVGIG (reference sequence). The CDR3 covers 14 residues. V lost 0 bases and J lost 1, with 9 bases in between. CDR3 DNA: TGTGCCTGGAGTGTCCGGACAGCGAACACTGAAGCTTTCTTT. Translation gives CAWSVRTANTEAFF.

The chain is built from TRBV9 and TRBJ1-3; D ambiguous. The germline V gene encodes CDR1 SGDLS and CDR2 YYNGEE. Trimming removed 0 bases at V and 0 bases at J, with 13 bases between. The CDR3 runs to 17 residues. Here the CDR3 reads CASSVEGFPYSGNTIYF. The CDR3 DNA follows: TGTGCCAGCAGCGTAGAAGGGTTCCCATACTCTGGAAACACCATATATTTT.

A word on this clone: This sample includes further DNA sequences coding for the same CDR3. The V call is TRBV5-1, the J call TRBJ2-7; no clear D. Germline-derived CDR1 and CDR2 are SGHRS and YFSETQ. Trimming removed 4 bases from V and 3 bases from J, with 8 bases in between. This CDR3 spans 12 amino acids. CDR3 coding DNA: TGCGCCAGCAGCGTTGACAACTACGAGCAGTACTTC. It yields the protein CASSVDNYEQYF.

The rearrangement links TRBV6-5 to TRBJ2-1, with 10 bases lining up with TRBD1. The length of the CDR3 is 14 residues. Germline lookup yields CDR1 MNHEY and CDR2 SVGAGI. J was trimmed by 1 base and V by 6 bases; bases with no gene match: 0. The CDR3, as DNA: TGTGCCAGCAGGGGACAGGGGTCCTACAATGAGCAGTTCTTC. Protein: CASRGQGSYNEQFF.

The chain uses TRBV25-1 and TRBJ1-2; a possible D gene is TRBD1 (5 bases). Germline CDR1 is MGHDK and CDR2 is SYGVNS. This CDR3 comprises 15 residues. Trimming removed 4 bases from V and 0 bases from J, with 12 bases in between. CDR3 region: CASSVWGDANYGYTF. DNA of the CDR3: TGTGCCAGCAGTGTTTGGGGGGACGCTAACTATGGCTACACCTTC.

Here the CDR3 DNA reads TGCGCCAGCAGCCAAGGGTTGGCGGGAGTAGCCAAAAACATTCAGTACTTC. Its translation: CASSQGLAGVAKNIQYF. The chain carries TRBV4-3 and TRBJ2-4; 7 nucleotides agree with TRBD2. Germline loops: CDR1 LGHNA, CDR2 YSLEER. V shed 1 base, J shed 0 bases, and the junction held 6 bases outside the gene matches. This CDR3 region has 17 residues.

This clone was seen just once. The gene calls are TRBV14 and TRBJ2-7; D call uncertain. Germline lookup yields CDR1 SGHDN and CDR2 FVKESK. The CDR3 loop spans 13 amino acids. Trimming stripped 1 base from V and 3 bases from J, with 7 bases between. As DNA, the CDR3 is TGTGCCAGCAGCCAAGTAGCATTCTACGAGCAGTACTTC. Protein product: CASSQVAFYEQYF.

The chain links TRBV27 to TRBJ2-2, with D maybe TRBD1 (7 bases). Germline CDR1 is MNHEY and CDR2 is SMNVEV (reference sequence). The CDR3 length is 17 residues. V lost 7 bases and J 3 bases, leaving 21 bases between the germline ends. This chain's CDR3 is CASTQSRVRGDTGELFF. The CDR3 DNA is TGTGCCAGCACTCAATCTAGGGTCAGGGGGGACACCGGGGAGCTGTTTTTT.

This CDR3 reads CASKKNGRPSGAHEQYF. Here the CDR3 DNA reads TGTGCCAGCAAAAAAAATGGCCGGCCTAGCGGGGCCCACGAGCAGTACTTC. The gene calls are TRBV6-7 and TRBJ2-7, with 9 bases identical to TRBD2. TRBV6-7 is an open reading frame, and its role is uncertain. This CDR3 comprises 17 residues. V dropped 7 bases and J dropped 5; count of bases not matched to a gene: 18.

The chain is built from TRBV30 and TRBJ1-4; D is possibly TRBD1 (6 bases). Germline CDR1 GTSNPN, CDR2 SVGIG (reference sequence). Trimming took 4 bases from V and 7 from J, leaving 19 bases between them. There are 15 residues in the CDR3. In DNA, the CDR3 is TGTGCCTGGACTAAGGGGGACAATAGTGGTGAAAAACTGTTTTTT. Translating gives CAWTKGDNSGEKLFF.

The rearrangement joins TRBV4-3 to TRBJ1-6; D unresolved. CDR1 is LGHNA and CDR2 is YSLEER in the germline V gene. The V end was cut by 4 bases, the J end by 8 bases, with 9 bases between. The CDR3 is 13 residues long. DNA for the CDR3: TGCGCCAGCAGCCCCGAGATTGATTCACCCCTCCACTTT. Residues: CASSPEIDSPLHF.

V usage is TRBV13 and J usage is TRBJ2-7, with TRBD2 as a possible D gene (5 bases). The CDR3 contains 13 residues. The V end lost 2 bases, the J end lost 4 bases, and 9 bases lay between the germline ends. Germline V gives CDR1 PRHDT, CDR2 FYEKMQ (reference sequence). The CDR3 DNA is TGTGCCAGCAGCTTAACCCGGGGATACGAGCAGTACTTC. Protein sequence: CASSLTRGYEQYF. Full variable domain (missing parts from reference TRBV13 and TRBJ2-7): AAGVIQSPRHLIKEKRETATLKCYPIPRHDTVYWYQQGPGQDPQFLISFYEKMQSDKGSIPDRFSAQQFSDYHSELNMSSLELGDSALYFCASSLTRGYEQYFGPGTRLTVT.

V is TRBV28 and J is TRBJ1-1; D is perhaps TRBD1 (5 bases). The CDR3 contains 13 residues. CDR1 is MDHEN and CDR2 is SYDVKM in the germline V gene. The V gene lost 3 bases and the J gene lost 4 bases, with 9 bases spanning the gap. DNA of the CDR3: TGTGCCAGCAGTTTTGGGGGGATCACTGAAGCTTTCTTT. Translation: CASSFGGITEAFF.

This chain joins TRBV7-9 and TRBJ1-1; D is possibly TRBD1 (6 bases). This CDR3 spans 11 amino acids. Germline V gene lookup returns CDR1 SEHNR and CDR2 FQNEAQ (reference sequence). V lost 8 bases and J 6 bases, leaving 10 bases between the germline ends. The CDR3 DNA is TGTGCCAGCTACAGGGAATCTGAAGCTTTCTTT. Translated: CASYRESEAFF. The whole variable domain, remainder taken from reference TRBV7-9 and TRBJ1-1, is DTGVSQNPRHKITKRGQNVTFRCDPISEHNRLYWYRQTLGQGPEFLTYFQNEAQLEKSRLLSDRFSAERPKGSFSTLEIQRTEQGDSAMYLCASYRESEAFFGQGTRLTVV.

This chain uses TRBV6-5 with TRBJ1-4; tentatively, D is TRBD1 (6 bases). Trimming left V 4 bases short and J 2 bases short, with 11 bases between. The CDR3 length is 15 residues. Germline values: CDR1 MNHEY, CDR2 SVGAGI. The DNA of the CDR3 is TGTGCCAGCAGTTTACAGGGTCGTACTAATGAAAAACTGTTTTTT. This encodes CASSLQGRTNEKLFF.

The rearrangement links TRBV4-3 to TRBJ2-1; possible D gene TRBD2, 6 bases. Trimming took 0 bases from V and 3 from J, leaving 18 bases between them. The CDR3 runs to 18 residues. The germline gives CDR1 LGHNA, CDR2 YSLEER. Here the CDR3 reads CASSQDPYLADHYNEQFF. In DNA, the CDR3 is TGCGCCAGCAGCCAAGACCCGTATTTAGCGGACCACTACAATGAGCAGTTCTTC.

V gene TRBV7-9 combines with J gene TRBJ1-4; 10 bases line up with TRBD1. V was clipped by 3 bases and J by 7 bases; unmatched bases: 8. CDR3 length equals 16 residues. Germline CDR1 and CDR2: SEHNR and FQNEAQ (reference sequence). In DNA, the CDR3 is TGTGCCAGCAGCTTGGGGAGGACAGGGGGGACTGAAAAACTGTTTTTT. It codes for CASSLGRTGGTEKLFF. Supplemented by reference TRBV7-9 and TRBJ1-4, the full variable domain reads DTGVSQNPRHKITKRGQNVTFRCDPISEHNRLYWYRQTLGQGPEFLTYFQNEAQLEKSRLLSDRFSAERPKGSFSTLEIQRTEQGDSAMYLCASSLGRTGGTEKLFFGSGTQLSVL.

The rearrangement links TRBV7-9 to TRBJ2-1; maybe TRBD1 (5 bases). Trimming shortened V by 5 bases and J by 0 bases, and 11 bases separated the two germline ends. The germline V gene has CDR1 SEHNR and CDR2 FQNEAQ (reference sequence). This CDR3 comprises 15 residues. The CDR3: CASSARGSSYNEQFF. CDR3 sequence (DNA): TGTGCCAGCAGCGCTAGGGGAAGCTCCTACAATGAGCAGTTCTTC.